This entry concerns a single TCR beta chain. These data are taken from a study of blood T cell repertoires in COVID-19. Germline-derived CDR1 and CDR2 are SGHTA and FQGNSA. There are 11 residues in the CDR3. TCRdb's copy holds only in-frame clones and misses some; the assay was immunoSEQ multiplex PCR. The repertoire holds 70,000 to 95,000 clones, nearly 85% seen once, with roughly 2% in the top ten. The specimen sequenced was peripheral blood. The receptor comes from a woman aged 55-70 years with acute or convalescent COVID-19. This chain connects TRBV7-2 to TRBJ1-1, with D unresolved. The CDR3 sequence is CAARVNTEAFF. The CDR3 coding sequence is TGTGCAGCCCGGGTGAACACTGAAGCTTTCTTT.